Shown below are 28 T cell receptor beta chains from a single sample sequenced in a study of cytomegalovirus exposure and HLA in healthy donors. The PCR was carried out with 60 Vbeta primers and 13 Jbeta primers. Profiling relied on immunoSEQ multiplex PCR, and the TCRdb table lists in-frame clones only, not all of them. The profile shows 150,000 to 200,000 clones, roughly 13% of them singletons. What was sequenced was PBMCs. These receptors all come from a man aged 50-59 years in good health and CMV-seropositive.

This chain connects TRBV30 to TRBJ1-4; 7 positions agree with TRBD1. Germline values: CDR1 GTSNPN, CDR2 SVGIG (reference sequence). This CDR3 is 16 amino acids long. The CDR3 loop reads CGVSGGRRRTNEKLFF. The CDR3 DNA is TGTGGCGTCTCAGGGGGACGGCGAAGAACTAATGAAAAACTGTTTTTT.

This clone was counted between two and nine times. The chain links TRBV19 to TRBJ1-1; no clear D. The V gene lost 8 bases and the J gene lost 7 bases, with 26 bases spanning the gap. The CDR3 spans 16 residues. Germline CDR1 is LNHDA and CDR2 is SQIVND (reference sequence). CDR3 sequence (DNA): TGTGCCAGTTCTAAGAGGGATGAGGTAGGTAGCTTTGAAGCTTTCTTT. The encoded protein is CASSKRDEVGSFEAFF.

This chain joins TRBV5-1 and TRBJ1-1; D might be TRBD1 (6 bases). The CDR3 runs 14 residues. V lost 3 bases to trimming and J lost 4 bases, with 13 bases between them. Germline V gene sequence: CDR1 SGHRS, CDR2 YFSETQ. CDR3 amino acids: CASSSPGTTTEAFF. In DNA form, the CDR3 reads TGCGCCAGCAGCTCGCCGGGGACAACCACTGAAGCTTTCTTT. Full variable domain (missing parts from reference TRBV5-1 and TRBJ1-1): KAGVTQTPRYLIKTRGQQVTLSCSPISGHRSVSWYQQTPGQGLQFLFEYFSETQRNKGNFPGRFSGRQFSNSRSEMNVSTLELGDSALYLCASSSPGTTTEAFFGQGTRLTVV.

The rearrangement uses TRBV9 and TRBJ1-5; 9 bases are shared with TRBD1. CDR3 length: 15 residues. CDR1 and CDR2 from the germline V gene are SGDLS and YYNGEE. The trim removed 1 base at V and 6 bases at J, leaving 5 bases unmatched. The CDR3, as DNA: TGTGCCAGCAGCGTATACAGGGGGCCTTTTCAGCCCCAGCATTTT. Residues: CASSVYRGPFQPQHF. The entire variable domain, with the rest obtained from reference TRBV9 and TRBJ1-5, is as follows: DSGVTQTPKHLITATGQRVTLRCSPRSGDLSVYWYQQSLDQGLQFLIQYYNGEERAKGNILERFSAQQFPDLHSELNLSSLELGDSALYFCASSVYRGPFQPQHFGDGTRLSIL.

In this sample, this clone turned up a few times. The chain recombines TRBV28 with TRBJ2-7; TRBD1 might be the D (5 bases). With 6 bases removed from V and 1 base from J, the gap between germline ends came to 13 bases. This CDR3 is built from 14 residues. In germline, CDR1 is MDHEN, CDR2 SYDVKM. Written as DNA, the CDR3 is TGTGCCAGCAGCCGGTGGGCAGGGTCCTACGAGCAGTACTTC. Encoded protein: CASSRWAGSYEQYF.

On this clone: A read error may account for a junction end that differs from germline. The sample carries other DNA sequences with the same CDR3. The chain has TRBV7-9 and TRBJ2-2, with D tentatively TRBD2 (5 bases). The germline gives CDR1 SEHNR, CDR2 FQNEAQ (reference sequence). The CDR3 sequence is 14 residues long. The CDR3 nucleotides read TGTGCCAGCAGCTTAGCGAGGGTAGCCGGGGAGCTGTTTTTC. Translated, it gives CASSLARVAGELFF.

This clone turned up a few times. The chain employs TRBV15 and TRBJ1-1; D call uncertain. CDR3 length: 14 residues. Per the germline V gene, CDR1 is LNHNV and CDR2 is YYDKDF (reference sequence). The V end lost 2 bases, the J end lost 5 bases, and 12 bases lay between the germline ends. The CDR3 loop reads CATSRYLGGTEAFF. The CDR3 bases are TGTGCCACCAGCAGATACCTGGGAGGAACTGAAGCTTTCTTT.

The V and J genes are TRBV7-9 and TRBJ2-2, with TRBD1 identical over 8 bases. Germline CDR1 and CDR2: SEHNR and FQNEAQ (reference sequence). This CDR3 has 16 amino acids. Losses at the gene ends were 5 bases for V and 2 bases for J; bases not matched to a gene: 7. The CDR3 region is CASSQWTGTNTGELFF. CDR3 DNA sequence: TGTGCCAGCAGCCAGTGGACAGGGACAAACACCGGGGAGCTGTTTTTT.

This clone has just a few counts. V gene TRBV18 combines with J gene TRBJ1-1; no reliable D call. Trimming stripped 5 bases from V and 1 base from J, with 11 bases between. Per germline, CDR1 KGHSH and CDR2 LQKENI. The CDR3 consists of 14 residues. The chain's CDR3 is CASSGQISNTEAFF. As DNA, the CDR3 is TGTGCCAGCTCAGGGCAGATTTCGAACACTGAAGCTTTCTTT.

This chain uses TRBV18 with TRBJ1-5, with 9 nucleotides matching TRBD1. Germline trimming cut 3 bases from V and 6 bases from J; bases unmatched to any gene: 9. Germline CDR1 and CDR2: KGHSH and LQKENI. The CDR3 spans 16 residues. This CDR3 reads CASSPPGQGRFQPQHF. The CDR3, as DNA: TGTGCCAGCTCACCTCCGGGACAGGGAAGGTTTCAGCCCCAGCATTTT. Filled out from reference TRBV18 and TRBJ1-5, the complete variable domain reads NAGVMQNPRHLVRRRGQEARLRCSPMKGHSHVYWYRQLPEEGLKFMVYLQKENIIDESGMPKERFSAEFPKEGPSILRIQQVVRGDSAAYFCASSPPGQGRFQPQHFGDGTRLSIL.

CDR3 amino acids: CAWSTGGVKNIQYF. The CDR3 region has the DNA TGTGCCTGGTCGACAGGGGGCGTCAAAAACATTCAGTACTTC. V usage is TRBV30 and J usage is TRBJ2-4; 10 nucleotides line up with TRBD1. CDR3 length: 14 residues. J gave up 3 bases and V 5 bases, and 4 bases lay outside the gene matches. Per germline, CDR1 GTSNPN and CDR2 SVGIG (reference sequence).

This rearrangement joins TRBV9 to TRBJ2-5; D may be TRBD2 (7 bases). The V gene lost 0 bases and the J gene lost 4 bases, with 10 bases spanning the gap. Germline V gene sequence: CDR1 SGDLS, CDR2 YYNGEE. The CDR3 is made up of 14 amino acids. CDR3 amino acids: CASSVVGGPETQYF. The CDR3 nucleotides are TGTGCCAGCAGCGTAGTGGGGGGGCCAGAGACCCAGTACTTC.

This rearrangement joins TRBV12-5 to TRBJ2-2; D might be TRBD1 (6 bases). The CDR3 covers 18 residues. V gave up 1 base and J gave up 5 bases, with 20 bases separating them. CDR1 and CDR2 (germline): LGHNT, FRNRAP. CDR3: CASGLAPGDTIGTGELFF. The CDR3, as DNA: TGTGCTAGTGGTTTGGCCCCCGGGGACACTATAGGAACCGGGGAGCTGTTTTTT.

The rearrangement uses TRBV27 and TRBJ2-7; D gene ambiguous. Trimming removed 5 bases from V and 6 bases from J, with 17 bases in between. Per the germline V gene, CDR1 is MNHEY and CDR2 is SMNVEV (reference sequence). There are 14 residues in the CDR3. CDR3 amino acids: CASSPQIARTEQYF. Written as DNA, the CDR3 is TGTGCCAGCAGTCCTCAGATCGCCAGAACCGAGCAGTACTTC.

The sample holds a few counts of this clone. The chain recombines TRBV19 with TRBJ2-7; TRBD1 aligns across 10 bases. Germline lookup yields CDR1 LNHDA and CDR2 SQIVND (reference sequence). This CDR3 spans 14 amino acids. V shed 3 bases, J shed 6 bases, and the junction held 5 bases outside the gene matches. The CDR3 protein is CASSITGQGSEQYF. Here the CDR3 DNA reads TGTGCCAGTAGTATCACGGGACAGGGGAGCGAGCAGTACTTC. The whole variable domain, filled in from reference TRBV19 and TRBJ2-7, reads DGGITQSPKYLFRKEGQNVTLSCEQNLNHDAMYWYRQDPGQGLRLIYYSQIVNDFQKGDIAEGYSVSREKKESFPLTVTSAQKNPTAFYLCASSITGQGSEQYFGPGTRLTVT.

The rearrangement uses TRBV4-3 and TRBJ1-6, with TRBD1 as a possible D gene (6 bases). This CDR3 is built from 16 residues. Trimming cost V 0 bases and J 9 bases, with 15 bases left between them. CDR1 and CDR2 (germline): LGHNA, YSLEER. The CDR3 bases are TGCGCCAGCAGCCAAGATACACAGGGCAAAGGTTCACCCCTCCACTTT. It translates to CASSQDTQGKGSPLHF.

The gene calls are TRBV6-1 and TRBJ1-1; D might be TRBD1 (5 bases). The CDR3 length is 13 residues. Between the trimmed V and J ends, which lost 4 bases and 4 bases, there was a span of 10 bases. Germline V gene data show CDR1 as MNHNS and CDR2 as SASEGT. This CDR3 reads CASSGGVGTEAFF. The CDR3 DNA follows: TGTGCCAGCAGTGGGGGGGTGGGCACTGAAGCTTTCTTT.

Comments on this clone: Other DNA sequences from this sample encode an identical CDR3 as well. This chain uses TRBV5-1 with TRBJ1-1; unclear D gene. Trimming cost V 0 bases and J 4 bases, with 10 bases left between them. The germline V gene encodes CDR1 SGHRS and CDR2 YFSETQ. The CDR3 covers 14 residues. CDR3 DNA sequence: TGCGCCAGCAGCTTGGACGGAGGTGGCACTGAAGCTTTCTTT. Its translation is CASSLDGGGTEAFF.

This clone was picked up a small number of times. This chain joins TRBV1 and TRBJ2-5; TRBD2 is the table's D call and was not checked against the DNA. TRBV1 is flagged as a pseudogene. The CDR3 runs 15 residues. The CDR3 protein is CTSSQGLCWEETQYF. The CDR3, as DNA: TGCACCAGCAGCCAAGGACTGTGTTGGGAAGAGACCCAGTACTTC.

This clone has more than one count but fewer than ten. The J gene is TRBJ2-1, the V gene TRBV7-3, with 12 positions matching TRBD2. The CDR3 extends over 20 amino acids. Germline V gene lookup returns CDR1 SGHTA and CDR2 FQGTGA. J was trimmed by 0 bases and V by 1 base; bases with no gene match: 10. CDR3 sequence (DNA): TGTGCCAGCAGCTTAAGGCTAGCGGGGGGGATTAAGAGCTCCTACAATGAGCAGTTCTTC. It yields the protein CASSLRLAGGIKSSYNEQFF. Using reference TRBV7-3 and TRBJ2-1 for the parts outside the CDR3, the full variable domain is GAGVSQTPSNKVTEKGKYVELRCDPISGHTALYWYRQSLGQGPEFLIYFQGTGAADDSGLPNDRFFAVRPEGSVSTLKIQRTERGDSAVYLCASSLRLAGGIKSSYNEQFFGPGTRLTVL.

The DNA of the CDR3 is TGTGCCAGCAGCTCGACAATTCCGGGCTACACCTTC. It translates to CASSSTIPGYTF. This chain uses TRBV7-2 with TRBJ1-2; D is unclear. The CDR3 is 12 residues long. Deletions cut 4 bases from V and 8 bases from J, with 11 bases between. Germline loops: CDR1 SGHTA, CDR2 FQGNSA.

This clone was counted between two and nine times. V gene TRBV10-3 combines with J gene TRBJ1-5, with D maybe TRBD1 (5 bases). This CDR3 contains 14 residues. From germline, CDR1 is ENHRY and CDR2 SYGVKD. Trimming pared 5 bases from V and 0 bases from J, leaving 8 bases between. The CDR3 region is CAISMTDSNQPQHF. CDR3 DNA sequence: TGTGCCATCAGTATGACAGATAGCAATCAGCCCCAGCATTTT.

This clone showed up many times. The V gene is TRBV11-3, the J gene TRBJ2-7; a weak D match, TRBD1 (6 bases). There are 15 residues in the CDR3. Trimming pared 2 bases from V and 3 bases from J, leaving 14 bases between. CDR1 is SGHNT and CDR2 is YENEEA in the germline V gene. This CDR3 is CASSLHPGHSYEQYF. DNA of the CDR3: TGTGCCAGCAGCTTACACCCGGGACACAGCTACGAGCAGTACTTC.

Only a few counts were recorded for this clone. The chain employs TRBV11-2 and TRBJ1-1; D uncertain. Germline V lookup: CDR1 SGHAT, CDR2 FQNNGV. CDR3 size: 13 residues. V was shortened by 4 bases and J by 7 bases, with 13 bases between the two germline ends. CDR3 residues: CASSWFLEVEAFF. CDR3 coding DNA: TGTGCCAGCAGCTGGTTTTTGGAGGTTGAAGCTTTCTTT.

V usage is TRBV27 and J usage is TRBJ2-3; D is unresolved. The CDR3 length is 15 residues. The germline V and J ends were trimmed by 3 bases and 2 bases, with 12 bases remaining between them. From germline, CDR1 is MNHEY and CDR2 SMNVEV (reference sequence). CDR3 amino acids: CASSFSPDSTDTQYF. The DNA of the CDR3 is TGTGCCAGCAGTTTCTCCCCCGACTCCACAGATACGCAGTATTTT.

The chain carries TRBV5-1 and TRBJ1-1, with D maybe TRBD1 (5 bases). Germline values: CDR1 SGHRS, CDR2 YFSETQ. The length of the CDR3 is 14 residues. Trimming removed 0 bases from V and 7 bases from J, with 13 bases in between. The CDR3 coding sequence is TGCGCCAGCAGCTTGGCCAGGGCTGCCCATGAAGCTTTCTTT. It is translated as CASSLARAAHEAFF.

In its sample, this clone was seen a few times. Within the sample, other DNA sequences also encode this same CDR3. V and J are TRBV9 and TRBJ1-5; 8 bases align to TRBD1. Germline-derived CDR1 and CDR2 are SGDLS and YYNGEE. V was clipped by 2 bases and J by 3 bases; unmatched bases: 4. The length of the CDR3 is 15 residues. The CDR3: CASSVTGGSNQPQHF. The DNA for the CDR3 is TGTGCCAGCAGCGTTACAGGGGGATCCAATCAGCCCCAGCATTTT. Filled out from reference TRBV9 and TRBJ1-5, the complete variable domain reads DSGVTQTPKHLITATGQRVTLRCSPRSGDLSVYWYQQSLDQGLQFLIQYYNGEERAKGNILERFSAQQFPDLHSELNLSSLELGDSALYFCASSVTGGSNQPQHFGDGTRLSIL.

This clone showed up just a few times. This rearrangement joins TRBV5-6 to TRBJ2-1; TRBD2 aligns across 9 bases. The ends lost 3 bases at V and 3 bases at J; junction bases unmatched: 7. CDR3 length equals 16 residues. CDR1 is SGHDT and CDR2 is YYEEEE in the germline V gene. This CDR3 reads CASSSVAGESYNEQFF. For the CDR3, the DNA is TGTGCCAGCAGCTCAGTAGCGGGGGAGAGCTACAATGAGCAGTTCTTC.